These 27 T cell receptor beta chains came from one sample sequenced in a study of CD8+ T cells in alopecia areata. The treatment was: oral pan-JAK inhibitor, 5-10 mg twice daily. cDNA prepared by RNA extraction and subsequent reverse transcription served as the template for sequencing. Some clones are missing from TCRdb's copy, which holds only in-frame ones; the method was immunoSEQ multiplex PCR. The table lists around 100,000 clones, roughly 50% of them singletons. This specimen was CD8+ T cells sorted from blood, taken at week 24, from a patient treated with tofacitinib. The receptors here all came from a human donor with alopecia areata.

V usage is TRBV19 and J usage is TRBJ1-2; 7 bases are a match to TRBD1. CDR3 size: 13 residues. Germline values: CDR1 LNHDA, CDR2 SQIVND (reference sequence). V lost 5 bases, J lost 3 bases, and 3 bases stayed unmatched. This CDR3 is CASSLGTDYGYTF. The CDR3, as DNA: TGTGCCAGTAGTCTCGGGACAGACTATGGCTACACCTTC.

This clone occurred many times. The chain recombines TRBV27 with TRBJ2-7; D ambiguous. V lost 2 bases and J lost 4, with 6 bases in between. CDR3 length: 12 residues. Germline-derived CDR1 and CDR2 are MNHEY and SMNVEV (reference sequence). The CDR3 protein is CASSLKGYEQYF. Written as DNA, the CDR3 is TGTGCCAGCAGTTTAAAGGGTTACGAGCAGTACTTC.

The chain links TRBV7-9 to TRBJ1-1; D may be TRBD1 (5 bases). Germline loops: CDR1 SEHNR, CDR2 FQNEAQ (reference sequence). The ends were cut back, 5 bases at V and 3 bases at J, with 7 bases in the middle. This CDR3 comprises 12 residues. CDR3 in DNA: TGTGCCAGCAGCCCGGGGGACACTGAAGCTTTCTTT. This translates into CASSPGDTEAFF.

The CDR3 DNA follows: TGTGCCAGCAGTCTGTGGACTAGCAATGAGCAGTTCTTC. Translated, it gives CASSLWTSNEQFF. J is TRBJ2-1 and V is TRBV6-5; 7 positions match TRBD2. After removal of 5 bases from V and 6 bases from J, the junction contained 4 bases not matched to a gene. Germline values: CDR1 MNHEY, CDR2 SVGAGI. This CDR3 is built from 13 residues.

In this sample, this clone turned up once. The rearrangement joins TRBV30 to TRBJ2-3, with D hard to call. The CDR3 covers 13 residues. V shed 3 bases and J shed 6 bases, with 13 bases lying between them. Germline CDR1 and CDR2: GTSNPN and SVGIG (reference sequence). The CDR3 DNA sequence: TGTGCCTGGAGCCCAGATCTATTTGATACGCAGTATTTT. Its protein product is CAWSPDLFDTQYF.

This rearrangement joins TRBV30 to TRBJ2-1; TRBD1 aligns across 9 bases. The CDR3 has 14 amino acids. V dropped 2 bases and J dropped 6; count of bases not matched to a gene: 5. Germline V gene data show CDR1 as GTSNPN and CDR2 as SVGIG (reference sequence). The CDR3 DNA reads TGTGCCTGGAGTCCGGGACAGGGTGGCAATGAGCAGTTCTTC. This codes for CAWSPGQGGNEQFF.

This clone was seen once. The chain links TRBV4-3 to TRBJ1-2, with D uncertain. Trimming took off 0 bases at V and 8 bases at J, with 16 bases between the two ends. From germline, CDR1 is LGHNA and CDR2 YSLEER. CDR3 size: 15 residues. The CDR3 DNA follows: TGCGCCAGCAGCCAAGAAACGACCCCTTCGCGAGGCTACACCTTC. It specifies CASSQETTPSRGYTF.

This clone was observed once. The rearrangement links TRBV13 to TRBJ1-1; D call uncertain. The CDR3 has 13 amino acids. V shed 2 bases and J shed 4 bases, with 8 bases lying between them. Germline assignment: CDR1 PRHDT and CDR2 FYEKMQ (reference sequence). CDR3 amino acids: CASSLLGGTEAFF. The CDR3 DNA reads as TGTGCCAGCAGCTTACTGGGTGGCACTGAAGCTTTCTTT. Full variable domain (missing parts from reference TRBV13 and TRBJ1-1): AAGVIQSPRHLIKEKRETATLKCYPIPRHDTVYWYQQGPGQDPQFLISFYEKMQSDKGSIPDRFSAQQFSDYHSELNMSSLELGDSALYFCASSLLGGTEAFFGQGTRLTVV.

The chain couples TRBV7-9 to TRBJ2-7; 8 bases align to TRBD1. V dropped 6 bases and J dropped 2; count of bases not matched to a gene: 3. This CDR3 is built from 13 residues. The germline V gene has CDR1 SEHNR and CDR2 FQNEAQ (reference sequence). The CDR3 DNA follows: TGTGCCAGCAGACAGGGGGTAGCCTACGAGCAGTACTTC. As protein: CASRQGVAYEQYF.

CDR3 DNA: TGTGCCAGCAGTTTTTCGGGGCACGGTGGCTACACCTTC. Its protein product is CASSFSGHGGYTF. The chain uses TRBV27 and TRBJ1-2, with a possible D match to TRBD1 (5 bases). CDR1 and CDR2 (germline): MNHEY, SMNVEV (reference sequence). The CDR3 is 13 amino acids. V was clipped by 3 bases and J by 7 bases, with 12 bases between them.

This clone was found once. The chain carries TRBV6-5 and TRBJ1-5, with TRBD1 matching 10 bases. Per germline, CDR1 MNHEY and CDR2 SVGAGI. V lost 6 bases and J lost 2; bases outside the gene matches: 4. The CDR3 is 15 amino acids. This CDR3 reads CASRPGTGGNQPQHF. The CDR3 DNA reads as TGTGCCAGCAGACCCGGGACAGGGGGCAATCAGCCCCAGCATTTT.

The rearrangement uses TRBV27 and TRBJ1-5; D may be TRBD1 (6 bases). This CDR3 comprises 16 residues. Germline-derived CDR1 and CDR2 are MNHEY and SMNVEV (reference sequence). Trimming left V 8 bases short and J 3 bases short, with 20 bases between. The CDR3 is CASRKSPGGINQPQHF. The CDR3, as DNA: TGTGCCAGCCGAAAATCCCCCGGGGGCATCAATCAGCCCCAGCATTTT.

In its sample, this clone was seen once. This sequence joins TRBV19 and TRBJ2-1; 11 nucleotides line up with TRBD2. Per germline, CDR1 LNHDA and CDR2 SQIVND (reference sequence). J gave up 6 bases and V 6 bases, and 7 bases lay outside the gene matches. The CDR3 sequence is 15 residues long. CDR3 sequence (DNA): TGTGCCAGTAGAAGACTAGCGGGACTCTCCAATGAGCAGTTCTTC. Translation gives CASRRLAGLSNEQFF. The entire variable domain, with the rest obtained from reference TRBV19 and TRBJ2-1, is as follows: DGGITQSPKYLFRKEGQNVTLSCEQNLNHDAMYWYRQDPGQGLRLIYYSQIVNDFQKGDIAEGYSVSREKKESFPLTVTSAQKNPTAFYLCASRRLAGLSNEQFFGPGTRLTVL.

This clone appeared once. The chain combines TRBV29-1 with TRBJ1-1; unclear D gene. With 5 bases removed from V and 3 bases from J, the gap between germline ends came to 10 bases. The CDR3 is 12 residues long. Germline-derived CDR1 and CDR2 are SQVTM and ANQGSEA. Here the CDR3 reads CSVSDGDTEAFF. CDR3 DNA: TGCAGCGTTTCGGATGGAGACACTGAAGCTTTCTTT.

The J gene is TRBJ2-7, the V gene TRBV13; 7 positions agree with TRBD1. The CDR3 is 16 residues long. V shed 3 bases and J 6 bases; nucleotides not matched to a gene: 14. Germline CDR1 and CDR2: PRHDT and FYEKMQ (reference sequence). The CDR3 DNA sequence: TGTGCCAGCAGCTTCCTTAGGGCAGGGGGACCCCCCGAGCAGTACTTC. It specifies CASSFLRAGGPPEQYF. The full variable domain, rest sourced from reference TRBV13 and TRBJ2-7, is AAGVIQSPRHLIKEKRETATLKCYPIPRHDTVYWYQQGPGQDPQFLISFYEKMQSDKGSIPDRFSAQQFSDYHSELNMSSLELGDSALYFCASSFLRAGGPPEQYFGPGTRLTVT.

The chain uses TRBV19 and TRBJ1-1, with D maybe TRBD1 (5 bases). Germline assignment: CDR1 LNHDA and CDR2 SQIVND (reference sequence). The CDR3 is made up of 13 amino acids. V was trimmed by 6 bases and J by 1 base, leaving 9 bases between them. The chain's CDR3 is CASRPTGNTEAFF. DNA of the CDR3: TGTGCCAGTAGACCAACAGGGAACACTGAAGCTTTCTTT.

This chain connects TRBV6-4 to TRBJ2-2; 11 positions agree with TRBD1. The V segment lost 0 bases and the J segment 3 bases; nucleotides outside the gene matches: 0. In germline, CDR1 is MRHNA, CDR2 SNTAGT. The CDR3 extends over 16 amino acids. CDR3 sequence: CASSDSDRGHTGELFF. CDR3 bases: TGTGCCAGCAGTGACTCGGACAGGGGGCACACCGGGGAGCTGTTTTTT.

The chain employs TRBV29-1 and TRBJ2-7, with 9 bases fitting TRBD1. The CDR3 covers 14 residues. V gave up 3 bases and J gave up 3 bases; unmatched junction bases: 6. Germline values: CDR1 SQVTM, CDR2 ANQGSEA. CDR3 protein: CSVDAATGGYEQYF. The CDR3 bases are TGCAGCGTTGACGCCGCGACAGGGGGCTACGAGCAGTACTTC.

DNA of the CDR3: TGCAGCGCCCGAGACACCAAATACAATGAGCAGTTCTTC. Protein product: CSARDTKYNEQFF. The rearrangement joins TRBV29-1 to TRBJ2-1; D is ambiguous. This CDR3 is built from 13 residues. The V and J ends lost 7 bases and 4 bases respectively, with 14 bases between them. From germline, CDR1 is SQVTM and CDR2 ANQGSEA.

This rearrangement joins TRBV2 to TRBJ2-1, with D unclear. Germline V gives CDR1 SNHLY, CDR2 FYNNEI. V was cut by 3 bases and J by 3 bases, with 3 bases left in between. The CDR3 totals 12 residues. The CDR3, as DNA: TGTGCCAGCAGTGACCTCTACAATGAGCAGTTCTTC. Translated, it gives CASSDLYNEQFF.

The CDR3 DNA reads TGTGCCAGCAGCTCCGGGACGAGAGTCTATGGCTACACCTTC. As protein: CASSSGTRVYGYTF. This sequence joins TRBV7-9 and TRBJ1-2; weak D call: TRBD1 (5 bases). CDR1 and CDR2 from the germline V gene are SEHNR and FQNEAQ (reference sequence). Trimming left V 4 bases short and J 4 bases short, with 13 bases between. The CDR3 consists of 14 residues.

The sample holds one count of this clone. The chain has TRBV7-9 and TRBJ2-7, with D unresolved. The CDR3 has 12 residues. Germline CDR1 is SEHNR and CDR2 is FQNEAQ (reference sequence). The germline V and J ends were trimmed by 5 bases and 1 base, with 6 bases remaining between them. CDR3 residues: CASSDLSYEQYF. For the CDR3, the DNA is TGTGCCAGCAGCGACCTTTCCTACGAGCAGTACTTC.

The chain couples TRBV2 to TRBJ2-1, with no clear D. Trimming pared 3 bases from V and 5 bases from J, leaving 8 bases between. The CDR3 has 13 amino acids. From germline, CDR1 is SNHLY and CDR2 FYNNEI. The CDR3 DNA reads as TGTGCCAGCAGTGATACCAGCCACAATGAGCAGTTCTTC. This gives the protein CASSDTSHNEQFF.

The chain recombines TRBV6-5 with TRBJ2-6; tentatively, D is TRBD1 (5 bases). Between the trimmed V and J ends, which lost 8 bases and 0 bases, there was a span of 8 bases. CDR3 length equals 14 residues. CDR1 MNHEY and CDR2 SVGAGI come from the germline V gene. The CDR3 loop is CASQGSSGANVLTF. CDR3 DNA: TGTGCCAGCCAGGGTAGCTCTGGGGCCAACGTCCTGACTTTC.

This clone was seen only a few times. The rearrangement joins TRBV11-2 to TRBJ2-7; 10 nucleotides match TRBD1. The ends lost 3 bases at V and 4 bases at J; junction bases unmatched: 3. CDR1 and CDR2 (germline): SGHAT, FQNNGV. There are 14 residues in the CDR3. As DNA, the CDR3 is TGTGCCAGCAGCTTCGGGACAGGGGAATACGAGCAGTACTTC. It encodes CASSFGTGEYEQYF.

This clone has a single count. CDR3 loop: CASSAGLGYDTQYF. The DNA for the CDR3 is TGTGCCAGCAGCGCGGGACTCGGATATGATACGCAGTATTTT. The chain combines TRBV9 with TRBJ2-3, with D perhaps matching TRBD2 (6 bases). Germline lookup yields CDR1 SGDLS and CDR2 YYNGEE. The CDR3 length is 14 residues. The V end lost 3 bases, the J end lost 6 bases, and 14 bases lay between the germline ends.

The CDR3 sequence: CAISDQQETQYF. The CDR3 coding sequence is TGTGCCATCAGTGACCAGCAGGAGACCCAGTACTTC. The chain links TRBV10-3 to TRBJ2-5; D is uncertain. Germline CDR1 reads ENHRY; CDR2 reads SYGVKD. This CDR3 is 12 amino acids long. V was cut by 3 bases and J by 5 bases, with 7 bases left in between.